The next 17 T cell receptor beta chains were all read from a single sample in a study of vaccination effects on CD4 cells after COVID-19 (dated by TCRdb to 2022 to 2024). For these receptors, no antigen is known. In the ViraFEST assay, PBMC were stimulated with viral peptide pools, and antigen-specific CD4+ T cell clonotypes were then identified by expansion using TCR sequencing. After less than 13 days of culture, CD4+ T cells were isolated with the EasySep CD4+ T cell isolation kit. Two doses of either the BNT162b2 or the mRNA-1273 mRNA SARS-CoV-2 vaccine were administered to participants. To prepare the library, the immunoSEQ multiplex PCR assay was applied. This immuneACCESS table, as held by TCRdb, lists in-frame sequences with V and J called but not all clones. Of the missing ones, under half trace to an unresolved V gene in checked studies; the others have no known cause. This sample is represented by under 80,000 clones; around four fifths of them were singletons. The ten largest clones represent approximately 0.9% of the sample.

The starting material was CD4+ T cells from PBMCs cultured with HCoV-OC43 spike peptides, obtained after COVID-19 vaccination. The cell subset or site label of this sample denotes: HCoV-OC43 spike overlapping peptide pool stimulation. These TCRs come from a human donor who received a COVID-19 vaccine.

V gene TRBV19 combines with J gene TRBJ2-1, with a weak D call TRBD2 (6 bases). Trimming took off 1 base at V and 7 bases at J, with 14 bases between the two ends. There are 15 residues in the CDR3. Germline CDR1 is LNHDA and CDR2 is SQIVND (reference sequence). This chain's CDR3 is CASSIGQGGINEQFF. CDR3 sequence (DNA): TGTGCCAGTAGTATAGGCCAGGGAGGTATTAATGAGCAGTTCTTC.

The chain joins TRBV6-2 or TRBV6-3 to TRBJ2-7; D may be TRBD2 (6 bases). V lost 6 bases, J lost 2 bases, and 17 bases lay in between. The V gene's germline CDR1 is MNHEY and CDR2 SVGEGT. The CDR3 contains 15 residues. The CDR3 region is CASSSVGEVAYEQYV. Written as DNA, the CDR3 is TGTGCCAGCAGCTCAGTTGGGGAGGTCGCCTACGAGCAGTACGTC.

This chain joins TRBV3-1 (or the pseudogene TRBV3-2) and TRBJ2-3; 15 bases line up with TRBD2. The CDR3 consists of 18 residues. Germline V gene data show CDR1 as LGHDT and CDR2 as YNNKEL (reference sequence). The trim removed 5 bases at V and 3 bases at J, leaving 9 bases unmatched. The CDR3 DNA reads as TGTGCCAGCAGCAGGGAGGGACTAGCGGGGGGAGGGACAGATACGCAGTATTTT. Amino acid sequence: CASSREGLAGGGTDTQYF.

DNA of the CDR3: TGTGCCAGCTCACCACCGGAGGTACTCGGCACTGAAGCTTTCTTT. Its protein is CASSPPEVLGTEAFF. The V call is TRBV18, the J call TRBJ1-1; D gene unclear. Germline values: CDR1 KGHSH, CDR2 LQKENI. CDR3 length equals 15 residues. V was pared by 0 bases and J by 4 bases, with 12 bases between.

This sequence joins TRBV7-3 and TRBJ2-2; possibly TRBD1 for D (6 bases). The germline V gene encodes CDR1 SGHTA and CDR2 FQGTGA. CDR3 size: 14 residues. Trimming stripped 6 bases from V and 6 bases from J, with 14 bases between. The CDR3 sequence: CASRQSGDAGELFF. The CDR3 coding sequence is TGTGCCAGCAGGCAATCAGGGGACGCCGGGGAGCTGTTTTTT.

The rearrangement uses TRBV23-1 and TRBJ2-1, with TRBD1 identical over 7 bases. TRBV23-1 is labeled an ORF, and its function is uncertain. CDR3 length: 14 amino acids. V lost 4 bases to trimming and J lost 8 bases; unmatched junction nucleotides: 8. DNA for the CDR3: TGCGCCAGCAGTCCCTGGGACAGTGTCTATGAGCAGTTCTTC. It yields the protein CASSPWDSVYEQFF.

The chain joins TRBV5-1 to TRBJ2-7; D might be TRBD1 or TRBD2, each matching 6 bases. This CDR3 is 15 amino acids long. CDR1 and CDR2 (germline): SGHRS, YFSETQ. Trimming pared 0 bases from V and 4 bases from J, leaving 14 bases between. The CDR3 sequence: CASSLDAGGLYEQYV. Written as DNA, the CDR3 is TGCGCCAGCAGCTTGGATGCTGGGGGGCTATACGAGCAGTACGTC.

The chain uses TRBV6-6 and TRBJ2-2; 10 bases agree with TRBD1. The germline V gene encodes CDR1 MNHNY and CDR2 SVGAGI (reference sequence). CDR3 size: 13 residues. Losses at the gene ends were 8 bases for V and 5 bases for J; bases not matched to a gene: 2. The CDR3 here is CASGTGVTGELFF. The DNA of the CDR3 is TGTGCCAGCGGGACAGGGGTTACCGGGGAGCTGTTTTTT.

Concerning this clone itself: An end of the junction differs from the germline gene, which may be a read error. The chain joins TRBV3-1 (or the pseudogene TRBV3-2) to TRBJ1-4; tentatively, D is TRBD1 (5 bases). Germline CDR1 reads LGHDT; CDR2 reads YNNKEL (reference sequence). The CDR3 is made up of 12 amino acids. The CDR3 DNA reads as TGTGCCAGCAGCCAAGGTCGTACAGGACGGTGGTTT. This sequence encodes CASSQGRTGRWF.

This chain joins TRBV5-1 and TRBJ1-1; maybe TRBD1 (6 bases). V was cut by 0 bases and J by 7 bases, with 13 bases left in between. Germline lookup yields CDR1 SGHRS and CDR2 YFSETQ. The CDR3 contains 14 residues. This chain's CDR3 is CASSLGTAEVEAFF. DNA for the CDR3: TGCGCCAGCAGCTTGGGGACAGCTGAGGTTGAAGCTTTCTTT.

This chain links TRBV6-2 or TRBV6-3 with TRBJ2-1; D is unclear. The CDR3 is 12 residues long. Per the germline V gene, CDR1 is MNHEY and CDR2 is SVGEGT. Trimming took off 5 bases at V and 1 base at J, with 3 bases between the two ends. This CDR3 is CASSGSYNEQFF. In DNA, the CDR3 is TGTGCCAGCAGTGGATCCTACAATGAGCAGTTCTTC.

The chain carries TRBV5-1 and TRBJ2-5; 11 bases are shared with TRBD1. Germline V gene sequence: CDR1 SGHRS, CDR2 YFSETQ. The ends lost 4 bases at V and 5 bases at J; junction bases unmatched: 10. The length of the CDR3 is 16 residues. This chain's CDR3 is CASSPGTGGFLETQYF. The CDR3 DNA follows: TGCGCCAGCAGCCCCGGGACAGGGGGATTTTTGGAGACCCAGTACTTC.

DNA for the CDR3: TGCGCCAGCAGCTCTGTTCCATTATCGAACACAGATACGCAGTATTTT. Amino acid sequence: CASSSVPLSNTDTQYF. The chain joins TRBV5-1 to TRBJ2-3; no firm D call. The V gene lost 3 bases and the J gene lost 2 bases, with 16 bases spanning the gap. This CDR3 spans 16 amino acids. The germline CDR1 and CDR2 sequences are SGHRS and YFSETQ.

The DNA of the CDR3 is TGTGCCAGCCGAAAAGGGGGGCTTTTCCCTGGGGCCAACGTCCTGACTTTC. Its protein is CASRKGGLFPGANVLTF. The V gene is TRBV5-5, the J gene TRBJ2-6, with D tentatively TRBD1 or TRBD2 (6 bases each). Germline-derived CDR1 and CDR2 are SGHKS and YYEKEE (reference sequence). The CDR3 is made up of 17 amino acids. Trimming stripped 7 bases from V and 2 bases from J, with 19 bases between.

V gene TRBV27 combines with J gene TRBJ1-2; TRBD1 matches at 7 bases. V was pared by 5 bases and J by 4 bases, with 7 bases of the junction left unmatched. Germline loops: CDR1 MNHEY, CDR2 SMNVEV (reference sequence). This CDR3 region has 14 residues. The CDR3 coding sequence is TGTGCCAGCAGTGCTAAGGGGGCGATCTATGGCTACACCTTC. Its protein is CASSAKGAIYGYTF.

This chain links TRBV30 with TRBJ1-1; D unresolved. Germline CDR1 is GTSNPN and CDR2 is SVGIG (reference sequence). Trimming shortened V by 0 bases and J by 12 bases, and 14 bases separated the two germline ends. The CDR3 loop spans 12 amino acids. CDR3 sequence: CAWSVYNRGTFF. CDR3 DNA: TGTGCCTGGAGTGTATATAATAGAGGGACTTTCTTT.

The table lists this clone with a few counts. This chain joins TRBV11-2 and TRBJ2-7; 7 bases are a match to TRBD2. Trimming at V came to 2 bases and at J to 2 bases, leaving 12 bases not matched to a gene. Germline CDR1 reads SGHAT; CDR2 reads FQNNGV. The length of the CDR3 is 17 residues. In DNA, the CDR3 is TGTGCCAGCAGCTTACTGCGGGGGAATTATAGGACCTACGAGCAGTACGTC. Translated: CASSLLRGNYRTYEQYV.